This T cell receptor (beta chain) was retrieved from a study of shared clonotypes between healthy human individuals. For this clone: Its target is unknown.

Original data processing: Filtering differed, since immunoSEQ gave only junction sequences and no quality scores. Method: immunoSEQ multiplex PCR; TCRdb's copy keeps in-frame clones and lacks some. The V and J calls and clone size were taken over from that table, and D and trimming were inferred from the DNA. Among 1.5 million to 2.5 million clones listed, around 96% were seen once. In the naive CD8 group, cells lacked CD45RO and were positively selected for CCR7, so terminally differentiated effector memory CD45RA+ cells were left out. The V and J ends lost 3 bases and 5 bases, in that order; junction bases with no gene match: 4. Germline-derived CDR1 and CDR2 are SNHLY and FYNNEI. The CDR3 is 15 residues long. General observations from the study: Four donors held about 5% of naive CD4 clonotypes in common.

Sequencing used naive CD8+ T cells sorted from blood. This chain uses TRBV2 with TRBJ2-1, with 10 bases lining up with TRBD2. The source is a man aged 18 to 30 in good health. The chain's CDR3 is CASSDLAGVNNEQFF. CDR3 DNA: TGTGCCAGCAGTGATCTAGCGGGGGTAAACAATGAGCAGTTCTTC.